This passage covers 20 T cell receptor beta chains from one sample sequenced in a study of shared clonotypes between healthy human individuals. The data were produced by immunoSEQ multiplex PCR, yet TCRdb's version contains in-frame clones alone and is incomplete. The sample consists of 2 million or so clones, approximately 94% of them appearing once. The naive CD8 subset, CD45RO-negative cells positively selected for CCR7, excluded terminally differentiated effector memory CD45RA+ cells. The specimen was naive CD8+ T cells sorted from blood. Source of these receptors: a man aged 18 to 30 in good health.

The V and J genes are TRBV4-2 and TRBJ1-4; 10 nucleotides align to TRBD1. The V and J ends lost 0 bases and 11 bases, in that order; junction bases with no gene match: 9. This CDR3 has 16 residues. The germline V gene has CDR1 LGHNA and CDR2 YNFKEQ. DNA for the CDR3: TGTGCCAGCAGCCAAGAGACAGGGGGCTGGGATTGGAAACTGTTTTTT. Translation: CASSQETGGWDWKLFF.

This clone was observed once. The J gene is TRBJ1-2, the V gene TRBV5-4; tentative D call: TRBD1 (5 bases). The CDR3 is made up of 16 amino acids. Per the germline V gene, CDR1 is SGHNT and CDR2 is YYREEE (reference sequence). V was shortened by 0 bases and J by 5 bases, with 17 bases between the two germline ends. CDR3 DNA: TGTGCCAGCAGCTTGGAGGGGCGCGGGGGTTTATATGGCTACACCTTC. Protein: CASSLEGRGGLYGYTF. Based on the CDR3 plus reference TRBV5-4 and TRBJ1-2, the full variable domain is ETGVTQSPTHLIKTRGQQVTLRCSSQSGHNTVSWYQQALGQGPQFIFQYYREEENGRGNFPPRFSGLQFPNYSSELNVNALELDDSALYLCASSLEGRGGLYGYTFGSGTRLTVV.

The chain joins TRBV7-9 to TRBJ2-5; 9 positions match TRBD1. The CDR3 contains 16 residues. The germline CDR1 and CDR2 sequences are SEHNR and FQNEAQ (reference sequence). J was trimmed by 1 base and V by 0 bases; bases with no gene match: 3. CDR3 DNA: TGTGCCAGCAGCTTAGCAGGACAGGGGCCCCAAGAGACCCAGTACTTC. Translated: CASSLAGQGPQETQYF. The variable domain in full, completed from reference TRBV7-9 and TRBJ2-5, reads DTGVSQNPRHKITKRGQNVTFRCDPISEHNRLYWYRQTLGQGPEFLTYFQNEAQLEKSRLLSDRFSAERPKGSFSTLEIQRTEQGDSAMYLCASSLAGQGPQETQYFGPGTRLLVL.

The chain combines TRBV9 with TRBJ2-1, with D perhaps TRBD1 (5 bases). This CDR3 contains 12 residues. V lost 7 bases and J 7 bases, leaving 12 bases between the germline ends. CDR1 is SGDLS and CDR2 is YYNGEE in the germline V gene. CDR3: CASVGLGNEQFF. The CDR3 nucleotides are TGTGCCAGCGTGGGGCTCGGTAATGAGCAGTTCTTC.

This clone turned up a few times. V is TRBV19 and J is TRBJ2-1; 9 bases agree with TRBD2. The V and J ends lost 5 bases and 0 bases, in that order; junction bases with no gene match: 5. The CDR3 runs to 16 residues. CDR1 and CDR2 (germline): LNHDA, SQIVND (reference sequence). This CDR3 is CASSPSGASSYNEQFF. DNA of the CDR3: TGTGCCAGTAGTCCTAGCGGGGCCAGCTCCTACAATGAGCAGTTCTTC.

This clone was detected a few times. This chain's CDR3 is CARGQGNSPLHF. In nucleotides, the CDR3 is TGTGCCAGAGGACAGGGCAATTCACCCCTCCACTTT. The chain employs TRBV2 and TRBJ1-6; 8 nucleotides align to TRBD1. The trim removed 9 bases at V and 7 bases at J, leaving 2 bases unmatched. This CDR3 has 12 residues. The germline V gene encodes CDR1 SNHLY and CDR2 FYNNEI. The full variable domain, its missing parts supplied by reference TRBV2 and TRBJ1-6, is EPEVTQTPSHQVTQMGQEVILRCVPISNHLYFYWYRQILGQKVEFLVSFYNNEISEKSEIFDDQFSVERPDGSNFTLKIRSTKLEDSAMYFCARGQGNSPLHFGNGTRLTVT.

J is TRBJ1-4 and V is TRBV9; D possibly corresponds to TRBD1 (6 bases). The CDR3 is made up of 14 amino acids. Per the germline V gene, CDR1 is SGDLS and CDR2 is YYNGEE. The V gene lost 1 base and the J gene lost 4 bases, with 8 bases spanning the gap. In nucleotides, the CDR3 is TGTGCCAGCAGCGTACAGGGGCTTAATGAAAAACTGTTTTTT. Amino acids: CASSVQGLNEKLFF.

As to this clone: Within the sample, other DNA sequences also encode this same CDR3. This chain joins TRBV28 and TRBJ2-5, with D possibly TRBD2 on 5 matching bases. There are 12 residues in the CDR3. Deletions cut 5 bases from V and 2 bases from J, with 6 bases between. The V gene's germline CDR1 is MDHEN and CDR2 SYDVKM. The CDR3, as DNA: TGTGCCAGCAGTCGAGGGCAAGAGACCCAGTACTTC. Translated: CASSRGQETQYF.

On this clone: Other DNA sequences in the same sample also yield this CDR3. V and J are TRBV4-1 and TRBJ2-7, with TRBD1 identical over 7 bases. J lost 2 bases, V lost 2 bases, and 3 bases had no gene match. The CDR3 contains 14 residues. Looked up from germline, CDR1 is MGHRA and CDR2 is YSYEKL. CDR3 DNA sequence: TGCGCCAGCAGCCAACTCCAGGGGGCCTACGAGCAGTACTTC. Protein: CASSQLQGAYEQYF.

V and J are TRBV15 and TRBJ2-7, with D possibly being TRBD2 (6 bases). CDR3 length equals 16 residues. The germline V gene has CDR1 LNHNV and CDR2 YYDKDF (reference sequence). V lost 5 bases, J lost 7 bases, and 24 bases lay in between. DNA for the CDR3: TGTGCCACCAGCGACCAAGGGACTCCAGCAACGAAAGAGCAGTACTTC. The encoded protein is CATSDQGTPATKEQYF.

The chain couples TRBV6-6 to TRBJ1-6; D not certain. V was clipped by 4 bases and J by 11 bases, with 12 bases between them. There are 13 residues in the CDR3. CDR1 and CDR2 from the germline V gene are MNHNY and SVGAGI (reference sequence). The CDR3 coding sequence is TGTGCCAGCAGTTTAAACACGATCCCACCCCTCCACTTT. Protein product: CASSLNTIPPLHF.

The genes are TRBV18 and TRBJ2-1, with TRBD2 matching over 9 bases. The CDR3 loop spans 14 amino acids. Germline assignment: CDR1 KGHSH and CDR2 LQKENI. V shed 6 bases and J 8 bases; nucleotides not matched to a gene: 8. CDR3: CASSLGLARDEQFF. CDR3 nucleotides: TGTGCCAGCTCCCTCGGACTAGCGAGGGATGAGCAGTTCTTC. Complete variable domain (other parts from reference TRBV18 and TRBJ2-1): NAGVMQNPRHLVRRRGQEARLRCSPMKGHSHVYWYRQLPEEGLKFMVYLQKENIIDESGMPKERFSAEFPKEGPSILRIQQVVRGDSAAYFCASSLGLARDEQFFGPGTRLTVL.

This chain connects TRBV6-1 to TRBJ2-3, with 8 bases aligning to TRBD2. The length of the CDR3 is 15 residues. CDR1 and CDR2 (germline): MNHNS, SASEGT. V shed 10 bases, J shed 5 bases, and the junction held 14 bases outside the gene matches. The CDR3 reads CAIYLSGGVKDTQYF. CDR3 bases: TGTGCCATCTACTTAAGCGGGGGAGTTAAAGATACGCAGTATTTT.

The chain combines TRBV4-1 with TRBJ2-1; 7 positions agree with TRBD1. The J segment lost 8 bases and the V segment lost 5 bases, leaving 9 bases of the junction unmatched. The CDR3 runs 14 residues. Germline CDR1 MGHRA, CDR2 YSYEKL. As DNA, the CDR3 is TGCGCCAGCAGCTTGAGACAGGGTGTATATGAGCAGTTCTTC. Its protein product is CASSLRQGVYEQFF.

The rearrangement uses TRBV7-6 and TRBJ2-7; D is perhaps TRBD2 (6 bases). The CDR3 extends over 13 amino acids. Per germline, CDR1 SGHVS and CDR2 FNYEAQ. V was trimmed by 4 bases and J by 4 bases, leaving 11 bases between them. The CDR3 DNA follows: TGTGCCAGCAGCTGGGGAGGATCTTACGAGCAGTACTTC. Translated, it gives CASSWGGSYEQYF.

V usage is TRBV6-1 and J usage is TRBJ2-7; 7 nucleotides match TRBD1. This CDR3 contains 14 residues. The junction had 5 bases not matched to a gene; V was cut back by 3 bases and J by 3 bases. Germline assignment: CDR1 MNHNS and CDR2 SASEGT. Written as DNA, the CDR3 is TGTGCCAGCAGTGACTATGGACAGGTCTACGAGCAGTACTTC. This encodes CASSDYGQVYEQYF.

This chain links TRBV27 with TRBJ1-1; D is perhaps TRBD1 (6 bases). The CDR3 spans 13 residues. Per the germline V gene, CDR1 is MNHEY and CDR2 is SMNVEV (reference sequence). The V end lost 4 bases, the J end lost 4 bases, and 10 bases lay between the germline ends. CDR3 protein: CASSWGAPTEAFF. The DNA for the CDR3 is TGTGCCAGCAGTTGGGGGGCCCCCACTGAAGCTTTCTTT.

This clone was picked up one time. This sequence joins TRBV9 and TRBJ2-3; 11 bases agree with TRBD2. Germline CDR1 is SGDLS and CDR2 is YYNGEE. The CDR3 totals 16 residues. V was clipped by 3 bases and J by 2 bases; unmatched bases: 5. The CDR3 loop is CASSGGTSGYTDTQYF. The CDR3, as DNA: TGTGCCAGCAGCGGTGGGACTAGCGGATACACAGATACGCAGTATTTT.

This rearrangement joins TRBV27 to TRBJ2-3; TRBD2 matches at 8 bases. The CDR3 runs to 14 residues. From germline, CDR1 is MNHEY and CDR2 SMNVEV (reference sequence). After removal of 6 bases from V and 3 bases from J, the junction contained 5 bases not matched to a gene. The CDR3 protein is CASRERGLTDTQYF. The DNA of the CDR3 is TGTGCCAGCAGGGAGCGGGGGCTTACAGATACGCAGTATTTT.

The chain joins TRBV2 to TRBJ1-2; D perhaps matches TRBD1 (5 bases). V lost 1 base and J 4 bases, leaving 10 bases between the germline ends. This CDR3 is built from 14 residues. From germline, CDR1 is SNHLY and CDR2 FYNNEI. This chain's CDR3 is CASSEVGGTYGYTF. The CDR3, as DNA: TGTGCCAGCAGTGAAGTGGGTGGGACCTATGGCTACACCTTC.